A single sample is the source of the 21 T cell receptor beta chains below, sequenced in a study of T cells after yellow fever vaccination. TCRdb recomputed calls from the 5' RACE reads with MiXCR, one row per CDR3 protein. The sample shows nearly 550,000 distinct CDR3 sequences, less than 20% of them seen only once. The starting material was PBMCs, obtained 15 days after the yellow fever booster vaccination. All receptors derive from a man aged 30-40 years who received the YFV17D yellow fever vaccine.

A remark on this clonotype: This clone may be a read error of a much larger clone one base away. The genes are TRBV12-3 or TRBV12-4 and TRBJ2-7, with D hard to call. The CDR3 runs 12 residues. Trimming pared 3 bases from V and 2 bases from J, leaving 5 bases between. DNA of the CDR3: TGTGCCAGCAGTTTCACAGCCTACGAGCAGTACTTC. Its protein is CASSFTAYEQYF.

This chain uses TRBV29-1 with TRBJ2-7; the D is unclear. The CDR3 has 11 amino acids. The V end lost 2 bases, the J end lost 4 bases, and 6 bases lay between the germline ends. CDR1 SQVTM and CDR2 ANQGSEA come from the germline V gene. Here the CDR3 DNA reads TGCAGCGTTGAATTGCGATACGAGCAGTACTTC. Translation: CSVELRYEQYF.

The V call is TRBV9, the J call TRBJ2-3, with D possibly being TRBD1 (7 bases). V shed 3 bases and J shed 3 bases, with 26 bases lying between them. The V gene's germline CDR1 is SGDLS and CDR2 YYNGEE. The CDR3 is 19 amino acids. This chain's CDR3 is CASSAGGSFPRGETDTQYF. The CDR3, as DNA: TGTGCCAGCAGCGCCGGAGGGAGTTTCCCCAGGGGGGAGACAGATACGCAGTATTTT.

This rearrangement joins TRBV7-8 to TRBJ2-1; D possibly corresponds to TRBD1 (5 bases). Deletions cut 2 bases from V and 0 bases from J, with 11 bases between. Germline lookup yields CDR1 SGHVS and CDR2 FQNEAQ. There are 16 residues in the CDR3. CDR3 region: CASSLLTGPSYNEQFF. CDR3 nucleotides: TGTGCCAGCAGCTTACTTACAGGCCCCTCCTACAATGAGCAGTTCTTC. The complete variable domain, with remaining parts taken from reference TRBV7-8 and TRBJ2-1, reads GAGVSQSPRYKVAKRGQDVALRCDPISGHVSLFWYQQALGQGPEFLTYFQNEAQLDKSGLPSDRFFAERPEGSVSTLKIQRTQQEDSAVYLCASSLLTGPSYNEQFFGPGTRLTVL.

This clonotype was picked up a small number of times. The CDR3 nucleotides are TGTGCCACCAGCAGAGATCAGGGGGTTTTACGGAATGAGCAGTTCTTC. Its protein product is CATSRDQGVLRNEQFF. The J gene is TRBJ2-1, the V gene TRBV15; 7 nucleotides line up with TRBD1. After removal of 0 bases from V and 7 bases from J, the junction contained 9 bases not matched to a gene. Per the germline V gene, CDR1 is LNHNV and CDR2 is YYDKDF (reference sequence). The CDR3 is 16 residues long.

This clonotype was seen only a few times. V gene TRBV5-1 combines with J gene TRBJ2-2, with TRBD2 matching 7 bases. The CDR3 has 16 amino acids. Trimming at V came to 2 bases and at J to 1 base, leaving 5 bases not matched to a gene. Germline CDR1 reads SGHRS; CDR2 reads YFSETQ. CDR3 sequence: CASSLSSGMNTGELFF. The CDR3 DNA reads TGCGCCAGCAGCTTATCCAGCGGGATGAACACCGGGGAGCTGTTTTTT.

This rearrangement joins TRBV9 to TRBJ2-5; 7 bases line up with TRBD2. Trimming cost V 4 bases and J 4 bases; bases outside gene matches: 13. Germline values: CDR1 SGDLS, CDR2 YYNGEE. The CDR3 covers 16 residues. The CDR3: CASSRPGTTGGETQYF. The CDR3 region has the DNA TGTGCCAGCAGCAGGCCCGGGACTACCGGGGGAGAGACCCAGTACTTC.

V is TRBV12-3 or TRBV12-4 and J is TRBJ2-3; TRBD1 matches at 12 bases. The CDR3 runs to 14 residues. The V and J ends lost 11 bases and 2 bases, in that order; junction bases with no gene match: 5. The CDR3 DNA follows: TGTGCCGGGGGACAGGGGGCAATCACAGATACGCAGTATTTT. Translating it yields CAGGQGAITDTQYF.

In its sample, this clonotype was seen a few times. The chain couples TRBV9 to TRBJ2-2, with 9 nucleotides matching TRBD2. The CDR3 extends over 16 amino acids. The V and J ends lost 0 bases and 4 bases, in that order; junction bases with no gene match: 4. Germline CDR1 SGDLS, CDR2 YYNGEE. This CDR3 is CASSVGLAGSTGELFF. CDR3 sequence (DNA): TGTGCCAGCAGCGTAGGGCTAGCGGGATCCACCGGGGAGCTGTTTTTT.

Only a few counts were recorded for this clonotype. This rearrangement joins TRBV23-1 to TRBJ2-1; TRBD1 might be the D (5 bases). TRBV23-1 carries the ORF label, with uncertain function. V was pared by 0 bases and J by 9 bases, with 15 bases between. The CDR3 is made up of 15 amino acids. For the CDR3, the DNA is TGCGCCAGCAGTCAATCGGCAAGGCATAGGGGTGAGCAGTTCTTC. Amino acids: CASSQSARHRGEQFF.

The chain joins TRBV27 to TRBJ1-6, with D tentatively TRBD1 (6 bases). V lost 2 bases and J lost 4, with 18 bases in between. The CDR3 sequence is 18 residues long. Germline V gives CDR1 MNHEY, CDR2 SMNVEV (reference sequence). The CDR3 DNA sequence: TGTGCCAGCAGTTTACTCTTCGCAGGGGCGGTGTATAATTCACCCCTCCACTTT. The encoded protein is CASSLLFAGAVYNSPLHF.

The chain employs TRBV9 and TRBJ2-1; 11 bases map to TRBD2. With V trimmed by 5 bases and J by 3 bases, 4 bases remained unmatched. Germline V lookup: CDR1 SGDLS, CDR2 YYNGEE. CDR3 length: 15 residues. CDR3 nucleotide sequence: TGTGCCAGCAGGGCCGGGACTAGCGGCTACAATGAGCAGTTCTTC. It yields the protein CASRAGTSGYNEQFF.

This clonotype appeared a few times. The gene calls are TRBV29-1 and TRBJ2-1, with D possibly matching TRBD1 (6 bases). This CDR3 is 11 amino acids long. Germline V gene lookup returns CDR1 SQVTM and CDR2 ANQGSEA. Trimming left V 5 bases short and J 10 bases short, with 12 bases between. CDR3 DNA sequence: TGCAGCGTTAACAGGGCACGCGAGCAGTTCTTC. This gives the protein CSVNRAREQFF.

This clonotype has just a few counts. This chain connects TRBV20-1 to TRBJ2-1, with 10 bases matching TRBD2. From germline, CDR1 is DFQATT and CDR2 SNEGSKA (reference sequence). Trimming took 5 bases from V and 6 from J; bases not matched to a gene: 10. CDR3 length: 15 residues. CDR3: CSAESGRAQGNEQFF. In nucleotides, the CDR3 is TGCAGTGCTGAAAGCGGGAGGGCCCAAGGCAATGAGCAGTTCTTC.

In this sample, this clonotype turned up many times. The chain links TRBV4-3 to TRBJ2-1; possibly TRBD2 for D (6 bases). This CDR3 comprises 14 residues. Between the trimmed V and J ends, which lost 0 bases and 7 bases, there was a span of 10 bases. The germline gives CDR1 LGHNA, CDR2 YSLEER. CDR3 loop: CASSQDTSLNEQFF. As DNA, the CDR3 is TGCGCCAGCAGCCAAGATACTAGCTTGAATGAGCAGTTCTTC.

This clonotype has only a few counts. This sequence joins TRBV10-3 and TRBJ2-7; no clear D. V lost 3 bases, J lost 2 bases, and 11 bases lay in between. The CDR3 length is 14 residues. Germline loops: CDR1 ENHRY, CDR2 SYGVKD. The chain's CDR3 is CAISDGQLTYEQYF. The DNA of the CDR3 is TGTGCCATCAGTGACGGGCAACTCACCTACGAGCAGTACTTC.

This clonotype has more than one count but fewer than ten. The chain links TRBV29-1 to TRBJ1-2, with D hard to call. The CDR3 runs to 12 residues. Trimming took off 5 bases at V and 10 bases at J, with 17 bases between the two ends. Germline-derived CDR1 and CDR2 are SQVTM and ANQGSEA. The CDR3 coding sequence is TGCAGCGTTCAGACCTTCGGGAGAGACTACACCTTC. Its protein is CSVQTFGRDYTF.

In this sample, this clonotype turned up many times. V gene TRBV18 combines with J gene TRBJ2-1; 10 nucleotides agree with TRBD2. The CDR3 runs to 17 residues. The germline V gene has CDR1 KGHSH and CDR2 LQKENI. V lost 4 bases and J lost 2; bases outside the gene matches: 8. The CDR3 loop reads CASSRVASGGAYNEQFF. The CDR3 nucleotides are TGTGCCAGCTCACGGGTGGCTAGCGGGGGTGCCTACAATGAGCAGTTCTTC.

This clonotype has a handful of counts. The rearrangement uses TRBV18 and TRBJ2-7; 9 nucleotides match TRBD1. CDR1 is KGHSH, CDR2 LQKENI, per germline. With 5 bases clipped from V and 2 bases from J, the junction kept 7 bases outside the gene matches. This CDR3 is built from 15 residues. The CDR3 DNA follows: TGTGCCAGCTCAAGTACAGGGGGCGCCGCCTACGAGCAGTACTTC. Translated: CASSSTGGAAYEQYF.

This clonotype was observed a handful of times. The V and J genes are TRBV7-2 and TRBJ2-5, with D unclear. Germline CDR1 SGHTA, CDR2 FQGNSA. Trimming removed 3 bases from V and 0 bases from J, with 8 bases in between. This CDR3 has 14 amino acids. The CDR3 loop is CASSFEWYQETQYF. DNA for the CDR3: TGTGCCAGCAGCTTCGAATGGTACCAAGAGACCCAGTACTTC.

This clonotype has more than one count but fewer than ten. The rearrangement uses TRBV20-1 and TRBJ1-2; D uncertain. V dropped 4 bases and J dropped 4 bases, with 16 bases sitting between them. The CDR3 has 14 amino acids. CDR1 and CDR2 (germline): DFQATT, SNEGSKA (reference sequence). Here the CDR3 reads CSANPLNRGYGYTF. Here the CDR3 DNA reads TGCAGTGCTAACCCCTTAAATCGAGGCTATGGCTACACCTTC.